The 26 T cell receptor beta chains below were found in one sample sequenced in a study of blood T cell repertoires in COVID-19. Clones were sequenced by immunoSEQ multiplex PCR, and TCRdb holds only the in-frame ones, with some missing. The sample lists about 68,000 clones; more than 80% were seen once. Sequencing was done on a sample of peripheral blood. All receptors come from a human donor in a cohort sampled during active COVID-19.

The chain uses TRBV7-9 and TRBJ2-7; D ambiguous. The germline gives CDR1 SEHNR, CDR2 FQNEAQ (reference sequence). The CDR3 covers 12 residues. V gave up 1 base and J gave up 9 bases, with 10 bases separating them. The CDR3 region is CASSLEVPGQYF. For the CDR3, the DNA is TGTGCCAGCAGCTTAGAGGTTCCGGGGCAGTACTTC.

CDR3 sequence: CASSSRTENTEAFF. CDR3 coding DNA: TGTGCCAGCAGCTCCCGGACAGAGAACACTGAAGCTTTCTTT. This rearrangement joins TRBV7-9 to TRBJ1-1, with D possibly being TRBD1 (6 bases). This CDR3 spans 14 amino acids. Between the trimmed V and J ends, which lost 4 bases and 1 base, there was a span of 10 bases. Germline lookup yields CDR1 SEHNR and CDR2 FQNEAQ (reference sequence).

This rearrangement joins TRBV6-2 or TRBV6-3 to TRBJ1-2, with TRBD1 matching 7 bases. The CDR3 contains 16 residues. The junction had 9 bases not matched to a gene; V was cut back by 5 bases and J by 0 bases. Germline V gene sequence: CDR1 MNHEY, CDR2 SVGEGT. The CDR3 DNA reads as TGTGCCAGCAGTGAGACAGGGACTTGGGCTAACTATGGCTACACCTTC. Translated, it gives CASSETGTWANYGYTF.

V is TRBV13 and J is TRBJ2-7; tentative D call: TRBD2 (6 bases). The germline gives CDR1 PRHDT, CDR2 FYEKMQ (reference sequence). This CDR3 has 14 residues. Trimming took off 5 bases at V and 7 bases at J, with 18 bases between the two ends. The DNA for the CDR3 is TGTGCCAGCAGCCGATCGACTAGGACTTGGGAGCAGTACTTC. It yields the protein CASSRSTRTWEQYF.

The chain couples TRBV4-3 to TRBJ1-6; 7 nucleotides align to TRBD1. There are 15 residues in the CDR3. The junction had 7 bases not matched to a gene; V was cut back by 4 bases and J by 7 bases. In germline, CDR1 is LGHNA, CDR2 YSLEER. This CDR3 reads CASSLTRDRNSPLHF. The CDR3 bases are TGCGCCAGCAGCCTGACACGGGACAGAAATTCACCCCTCCACTTT.

The V gene is TRBV19, the J gene TRBJ1-6; the D gene is possibly TRBD1 (6 bases). Germline-derived CDR1 and CDR2 are LNHDA and SQIVND (reference sequence). The CDR3 sequence is 13 residues long. V lost 10 bases and J 7 bases, leaving 14 bases between the germline ends. Here the CDR3 DNA reads TGTGCCACCTCGAACAGGGTGAATTCACCCCTCCACTTT. It yields the protein CATSNRVNSPLHF.

V gene TRBV18 combines with J gene TRBJ2-7, with 9 bases identical to TRBD2. The length of the CDR3 is 18 residues. After removal of 2 bases from V and 0 bases from J, the junction contained 11 bases not matched to a gene. Germline CDR1 is KGHSH and CDR2 is LQKENI. DNA of the CDR3: TGTGCCAGCTCACCAAGGTTGGGGCTAGCGGGAACCTCCTACGAGCAGTACTTC. Translating gives CASSPRLGLAGTSYEQYF.

The chain recombines TRBV6-5 with TRBJ1-1; D not resolved. CDR1 and CDR2 (germline): MNHEY, SVGAGI. The V gene lost 3 bases and the J gene lost 7 bases, with 12 bases spanning the gap. The CDR3 consists of 13 residues. The CDR3 sequence is CASSYRKRGEAFF. In DNA form, the CDR3 reads TGTGCCAGCAGTTATAGGAAGCGGGGTGAAGCTTTCTTT.

The chain is built from TRBV29-1 and TRBJ1-1; a weak D match, TRBD1 (5 bases). Germline V gene lookup returns CDR1 SQVTM and CDR2 ANQGSEA. V shed 6 bases and J shed 1 base, with 9 bases lying between them. The CDR3 is made up of 12 amino acids. The CDR3 loop is CSVFQGNTEAFF. CDR3 in DNA: TGCAGCGTATTTCAGGGGAACACTGAAGCTTTCTTT.

This clone has only one observation. The chain employs TRBV30 and TRBJ2-3; TRBD2 matches 8 bases. Trimming at V came to 2 bases and at J to 3 bases, leaving 10 bases not matched to a gene. This CDR3 contains 16 residues. Germline loops: CDR1 GTSNPN, CDR2 SVGIG (reference sequence). CDR3 residues: CAWSLDFGGGTDTQYF. The CDR3 DNA reads as TGTGCCTGGAGTCTAGACTTCGGCGGGGGGACAGATACGCAGTATTTT.

The gene calls are TRBV6-6 and TRBJ1-1; D unclear. Trimming removed 4 bases at V and 2 bases at J, with 2 bases between. The CDR3 length is 11 residues. In germline, CDR1 is MNHNY, CDR2 SVGAGI (reference sequence). CDR3 amino acids: CASSSNTEAFF. CDR3 sequence (DNA): TGTGCCAGCAGTTCTAACACTGAAGCTTTCTTT.

This clone was picked up one time. V usage is TRBV5-4 and J usage is TRBJ2-5; 7 nucleotides line up with TRBD1. CDR1 is SGHNT, CDR2 YYREEE, per germline (reference sequence). The CDR3 is made up of 16 amino acids. V lost 3 bases to trimming and J lost 1 base; unmatched junction nucleotides: 9. CDR3 bases: TGTGCCAGCAGCTGGGGGACAGCTTACTCCCAAGAGACCCAGTACTTC. Its translation is CASSWGTAYSQETQYF.

V gene TRBV19 combines with J gene TRBJ2-2; unclear D gene. The V end was cut by 7 bases, the J end by 9 bases, with 21 bases between. The germline CDR1 and CDR2 sequences are LNHDA and SQIVND (reference sequence). The CDR3 has 15 residues. CDR3 protein: CASTPMLRSSRELFF. The CDR3 DNA reads TGTGCCAGTACTCCCATGCTTCGGTCCTCCAGGGAGCTGTTTTTT.

The chain links TRBV5-1 to TRBJ1-1; a weak D match, TRBD1 (6 bases). Per germline, CDR1 SGHRS and CDR2 YFSETQ. The V end lost 4 bases, the J end lost 2 bases, and 15 bases lay between the germline ends. This CDR3 is built from 15 residues. The CDR3 nucleotides are TGCGCCAGCAGCGGGGGGGCGGGATTCAACACTGAAGCTTTCTTT. Translating it yields CASSGGAGFNTEAFF.

V usage is TRBV6-6 and J usage is TRBJ2-2, with D hard to call. Trimming cost V 10 bases and J 6 bases, with 9 bases left between them. Germline CDR1 reads MNHNY; CDR2 reads SVGAGI (reference sequence). This CDR3 is built from 11 residues. Here the CDR3 reads CATNRAGELFF. The CDR3 bases are TGTGCCACCAACCGGGCCGGGGAGCTGTTTTTT.

V is TRBV5-6 and J is TRBJ2-1, with TRBD2 matching over 12 bases. The CDR3 sequence is 17 residues long. With V trimmed by 4 bases and J by 3 bases, 8 bases remained unmatched. Germline CDR1 reads SGHDT; CDR2 reads YYEEEE. The CDR3 spells CASSPEASGGGYNEQFF. CDR3 DNA: TGTGCCAGCAGCCCGGAGGCTAGCGGGGGGGGCTACAATGAGCAGTTCTTC.

This clone was found once. The V gene is TRBV10-2, the J gene TRBJ1-1; D is unresolved. The CDR3 consists of 14 residues. Trimming removed 0 bases from V and 0 bases from J, with 5 bases in between. The germline CDR1 and CDR2 sequences are WSHSY and SAAADI. This chain's CDR3 is CASSESGVNTEAFF. The DNA of the CDR3 is TGCGCCAGCAGTGAGTCGGGAGTGAACACTGAAGCTTTCTTT.

The V call is TRBV6-6, the J call TRBJ2-7; a possible D gene is TRBD1 (6 bases). The CDR3 has 14 residues. Per the germline V gene, CDR1 is MNHNY and CDR2 is SVGAGI (reference sequence). V lost 7 bases to trimming and J lost 7 bases, with 20 bases between them. The CDR3: CASTPLQGVGEQYF. CDR3 DNA: TGTGCCAGCACTCCCCTACAGGGAGTAGGGGAGCAGTACTTC.

The chain recombines TRBV6-1 with TRBJ2-5; 7 bases agree with TRBD2. J gave up 5 bases and V 1 base, and 13 bases lay outside the gene matches. From germline, CDR1 is MNHNS and CDR2 SASEGT. The CDR3 runs 17 residues. This CDR3 reads CASSEGIRGTTPETQYF. DNA for the CDR3: TGTGCCAGCAGTGAAGGCATACGGGGGACTACCCCCGAGACCCAGTACTTC.

The V call is TRBV3-1 (or the pseudogene TRBV3-2), the J call TRBJ2-3; D is ambiguous. The CDR3 loop spans 12 amino acids. Germline V CDR1 and CDR2: LGHDT, YNNKEL (reference sequence). Between the trimmed V and J ends, which lost 1 base and 7 bases, there was a span of 6 bases. CDR3 in DNA: TGTGCCAGCAGCCAAGGCGAGAATACGCAGTATTTT. It codes for CASSQGENTQYF.

The chain combines TRBV10-3 with TRBJ2-2; TRBD2 matches 9 bases. The CDR3 covers 19 residues. Losses at the gene ends were 0 bases for V and 2 bases for J; bases not matched to a gene: 10. The germline V gene encodes CDR1 ENHRY and CDR2 SYGVKD. The CDR3 here is CAISESSSGAIANTGELFF. The CDR3 DNA follows: TGTGCCATCAGTGAGTCTTCTAGCGGGGCTATAGCAAACACCGGGGAGCTGTTTTTT.

The CDR3 DNA is TGTGCCAGCAGCTCCGGGACAGGGGCCAGGGCCCAGTACTTC. Encoded protein: CASSSGTGARAQYF. This chain joins TRBV5-6 and TRBJ2-5, with TRBD1 matching over 10 bases. Germline values: CDR1 SGHDT, CDR2 YYEEEE. V gave up 3 bases and J gave up 9 bases; unmatched junction bases: 8. CDR3 length: 14 amino acids.

This chain connects TRBV7-2 to TRBJ2-3; maybe TRBD1 (5 bases). CDR1 is SGHTA, CDR2 FQGNSA, per germline. The V and J ends lost 4 bases and 2 bases respectively, with 13 bases between them. This CDR3 has 15 residues. CDR3 DNA sequence: TGTGCCAGCAGCTCGGCAGGGTGGTACACAGATACGCAGTATTTT. Encoded protein: CASSSAGWYTDTQYF.

The count of this clone is one. The chain carries TRBV7-9 and TRBJ2-3, with D possibly being TRBD2 (5 bases). The CDR3 is 16 amino acids. Trimming removed 5 bases from V and 6 bases from J, with 21 bases in between. From germline, CDR1 is SEHNR and CDR2 FQNEAQ (reference sequence). The CDR3 reads CASSPSDYTIRDTQYF. The CDR3 bases are TGTGCCAGCAGCCCCAGCGACTACACAATTAGGGATACGCAGTATTTT.

The chain links TRBV19 to TRBJ2-3, with 7 bases identical to TRBD1. Trimming took 3 bases from V and 0 from J; bases not matched to a gene: 12. The CDR3 is 18 residues long. Germline CDR1 is LNHDA and CDR2 is SQIVND (reference sequence). Written as DNA, the CDR3 is TGTGCCAGTAGTATCTCCACCAGACAGGGATCTAGCACAGATACGCAGTATTTT. Translated: CASSISTRQGSSTDTQYF.

The chain has TRBV10-3 and TRBJ2-7; 7 bases fit TRBD1. Germline CDR1 reads ENHRY; CDR2 reads SYGVKD. The CDR3 sequence is 13 residues long. Trimming took 7 bases from V and 5 from J; bases not matched to a gene: 8. CDR3: CAINSGGGDEQYF. CDR3 sequence (DNA): TGTGCCATCAATTCAGGGGGTGGGGACGAGCAGTACTTC.